This record concerns one T cell receptor (beta chain) sequence. This specimen comes from a study of blood T cell repertoires in COVID-19. Study summary: COVID-19 samples, acute and convalescent, were from the United States, Italy and Spain. T cells, B-cell-depleted T cells, or PBMCs supplied cDNA or gDNA.

The V end was cut by 3 bases, the J end by 5 bases, with 12 bases between. The V gene's germline CDR1 is KGHDR and CDR2 SFDVKD. The CDR3 loop spans 14 amino acids. Per the authors' pipeline: Nucleated cell counts were estimated from reference gene primer amplification. Assay: immunoSEQ multiplex PCR; the TCRdb copy retains only in-frame clones and omits some. V, J and clone size reflect that table, while D and trimming were determined from the DNA. The sample has around 300,000 clones; 86% are singletons. This chain uses TRBV24-1 with TRBJ1-2; D unclear. The receptor's source is a woman in her thirties with active or convalescent COVID-19. The sample consisted of peripheral blood. The CDR3 coding sequence is TGTGCCACCAGTGATATAGACATTTTATATGGCTACACCTTC. Its translation: CATSDIDILYGYTF.